Sequencing of this T cell receptor (beta chain) was carried out in a study of T cell repertoires in cytomegalovirus infection. About the study: It was the public TCR beta signatures that indicated both CMV infection and matching HLA type.

Points from the study as a whole: What dominated the ex vivo response were HLA-C-restricted CMV-specific TCR beta clonotypes. Public TCR beta family frequency separated CMV-and-HLA carriers, including in an independent cohort.

TCRdb used MiXCR to reprocess the reads, holding one entry per CDR3 protein. The data contain a few hundred thousand distinct CDR3 sequences, around 15% of them singletons. Per germline, CDR1 MDHEN and CDR2 SYDVKM. The CDR3 spans 14 residues. V shed 5 bases and J shed 4 bases, with 14 bases lying between them. This clonotype showed up just a few times. What it recognizes is unknown. V gene TRBV28 combines with J gene TRBJ1-2; D gene unclear. Sequenced: PBMCs. The receptor was isolated from a human donor in good health (CMV status not recorded). Some clones in this sample may be carry-over from other donors' samples. The CDR3 region is CASSPVGKSYGYTF. In DNA, the CDR3 is TGTGCCAGCAGTCCGGTGGGGAAGTCCTATGGCTACACCTTC.